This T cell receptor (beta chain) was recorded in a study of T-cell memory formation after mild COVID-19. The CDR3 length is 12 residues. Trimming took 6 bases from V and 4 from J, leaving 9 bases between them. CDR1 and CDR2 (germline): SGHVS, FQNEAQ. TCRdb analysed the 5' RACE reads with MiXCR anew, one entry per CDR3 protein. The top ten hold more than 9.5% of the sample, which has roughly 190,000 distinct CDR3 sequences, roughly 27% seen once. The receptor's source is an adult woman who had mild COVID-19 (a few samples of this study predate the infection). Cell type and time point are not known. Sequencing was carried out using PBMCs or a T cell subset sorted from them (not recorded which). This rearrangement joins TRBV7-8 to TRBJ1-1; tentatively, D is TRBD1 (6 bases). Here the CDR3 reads CASRTGITEAFF. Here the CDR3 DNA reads TGTGCCAGCAGAACAGGGATCACTGAAGCTTTCTTT.